The 25 T cell receptor beta chains below were found in one sample sequenced in a study of early T cells in non-severe SARS-CoV-2 infection. TCRdb called the 5' RACE reads again in MiXCR, with one record for every CDR3 protein. The sample carries tens of thousands of distinct CDR3 sequences, more than 10% recorded once. This specimen consisted of whole blood, obtained at baseline. All receptors derive from an adult who was a healthcare worker with PCR-confirmed SARS-CoV-2 infection or an uninfected control (not recorded which). The donor label of this sample is uncertain.

V gene TRBV30 combines with J gene TRBJ1-1, with unresolved D. Germline values: CDR1 GTSNPN, CDR2 SVGIG (reference sequence). This CDR3 has 14 residues. The ends were cut back, 4 bases at V and 11 bases at J, with 23 bases in the middle. For the CDR3, the DNA is TGTGCCTGGACTGAGGAAAGGGCCCGCCGAGGGGCTTTCTTT. It specifies CAWTEERARRGAFF. The whole variable domain, remainder taken from reference TRBV30 and TRBJ1-1, is SQTIHQWPATLVQPVGSPLSLECTVEGTSNPNLYWYRQAAGRGLQLLFYSVGIGQISSEVPQNLSASRPQDRQFILSSKKLLLSDSGFYLCAWTEERARRGAFFGQGTRLTVV.

The chain links TRBV5-1 to TRBJ1-6; D remains unclear. This CDR3 has 12 residues. Looked up from germline, CDR1 is SGHRS and CDR2 is YFSETQ. V shed 0 bases and J shed 9 bases, with 4 bases lying between them. CDR3 DNA: TGCGCCAGCAGCTTGGAAGGTTCACCCCTCCACTTT. Protein: CASSLEGSPLHF.

This clonotype is medium-sized in the sample. The chain combines TRBV5-1 with TRBJ2-1; a weak D match, TRBD1 (6 bases). The CDR3 has 14 residues. From germline, CDR1 is SGHRS and CDR2 YFSETQ. Trimming removed 4 bases from V and 5 bases from J, with 13 bases in between. The CDR3 nucleotides are TGCGCCAGCAGCCCCTCCGGGACAAACAATGAGCAGTTCTTC. Its translation is CASSPSGTNNEQFF. The full variable domain, its missing parts supplied by reference TRBV5-1 and TRBJ2-1, is KAGVTQTPRYLIKTRGQQVTLSCSPISGHRSVSWYQQTPGQGLQFLFEYFSETQRNKGNFPGRFSGRQFSNSRSEMNVSTLELGDSALYLCASSPSGTNNEQFFGPGTRLTVL.

This clonotype showed up just a few times. The chain recombines TRBV20-1 with TRBJ1-5, with TRBD1 matching over 9 bases. The trim removed 3 bases at V and 0 bases at J, leaving 6 bases unmatched. The CDR3 contains 16 residues. Germline loops: CDR1 DFQATT, CDR2 SNEGSKA (reference sequence). The CDR3 protein is CSARGQGLYSNQPQHF. CDR3 in DNA: TGCAGTGCTAGGGGACAGGGCCTCTATAGCAATCAGCCCCAGCATTTT.

This clonotype was counted only a few times. V usage is TRBV10-1 and J usage is TRBJ1-5; D possibly corresponds to TRBD1 (5 bases). The CDR3 is 13 residues long. Germline assignment: CDR1 WNHNN and CDR2 SYGVQD (reference sequence). V was trimmed by 6 bases and J by 2 bases, leaving 8 bases between them. The CDR3 loop is CASSRERNQPQHF. Here the CDR3 DNA reads TGCGCCAGCAGCAGGGAACGCAATCAGCCCCAGCATTTT.

The sample holds many counts of this clonotype. The CDR3 spells CAWGPGVYTGELFF. The CDR3, as DNA: TGTGCCTGGGGTCCGGGGGTTTACACCGGGGAGCTGTTTTTT. The chain couples TRBV30 to TRBJ2-2; D possibly corresponds to TRBD2 (6 bases). Trimming shortened V by 5 bases and J by 3 bases, and 13 bases separated the two germline ends. The germline V gene has CDR1 GTSNPN and CDR2 SVGIG (reference sequence). The CDR3 contains 14 residues.

This clonotype was seen a handful of times. This chain links TRBV2 with TRBJ2-1; TRBD2 agrees at 10 bases. The CDR3 consists of 14 residues. Germline V gene data show CDR1 as SNHLY and CDR2 as FYNNEI. V dropped 6 bases and J dropped 4; count of bases not matched to a gene: 3. CDR3: CASRLAGAYNEQFF. DNA of the CDR3: TGTGCCAGCAGGCTAGCGGGGGCATACAATGAGCAGTTCTTC.

V usage is TRBV20-1 and J usage is TRBJ2-5; D call uncertain. Germline CDR1 DFQATT, CDR2 SNEGSKA (reference sequence). V was clipped by 7 bases and J by 1 base, with 10 bases between them. The CDR3 covers 12 residues. DNA of the CDR3: TGCAGTGGGGTAGGGCGCCAAGAGACCCAGTACTTC. This codes for CSGVGRQETQYF.

The chain uses TRBV10-2 and TRBJ2-5, with D tentatively TRBD2 (6 bases). Trimming took off 3 bases at V and 9 bases at J, with 8 bases between the two ends. There are 11 residues in the CDR3. Germline CDR1 reads WSHSY; CDR2 reads SAAADI. The CDR3 is CASSDGGPQYF. The CDR3 DNA sequence: TGCGCCAGCAGTGACGGGGGTCCCCAGTACTTC.

This clonotype was observed at least ten times. This chain links TRBV7-2 with TRBJ2-3; D call uncertain. CDR3 length: 13 residues. Germline values: CDR1 SGHTA, CDR2 FQGNSA. Trimming took off 1 base at V and 6 bases at J, with 8 bases between the two ends. The chain's CDR3 is CASSLGAADTQYF. DNA of the CDR3: TGTGCCAGCAGCTTAGGGGCGGCGGATACGCAGTATTTT.

The chain joins TRBV30 to TRBJ1-2; the D gene is possibly TRBD1 (6 bases). Germline CDR1 GTSNPN, CDR2 SVGIG (reference sequence). There are 14 residues in the CDR3. V was shortened by 0 bases and J by 4 bases, with 12 bases between the two germline ends. The CDR3 DNA follows: TGTGCCTGGAGTGTAAGGGGGGCTCTCTATGGCTACACCTTC. It codes for CAWSVRGALYGYTF.

The table lists this clonotype with a few counts. J is TRBJ1-2 and V is TRBV4-2; 8 bases map to TRBD1. After removal of 0 bases from V and 3 bases from J, the junction contained 9 bases not matched to a gene. There are 17 residues in the CDR3. Germline V lookup: CDR1 LGHNA, CDR2 YNFKEQ. The CDR3 spells CASSQDDLTGVYYGYTF. CDR3 DNA: TGTGCCAGCAGCCAAGACGATCTGACAGGGGTCTACTATGGCTACACCTTC.

This chain connects TRBV11-2 to TRBJ1-1, with D unclear. V gave up 4 bases and J gave up 3 bases, with 12 bases separating them. The CDR3 covers 14 residues. CDR1 SGHAT and CDR2 FQNNGV come from the germline V gene. The CDR3 DNA reads as TGTGCCAGCAGCTCAAGGGTCCCAGACACTGAAGCTTTCTTT. This codes for CASSSRVPDTEAFF.

This clonotype was counted a few times. The rearrangement uses TRBV12-3 or TRBV12-4 and TRBJ2-1; D might be TRBD1 or TRBD2, each matching 6 bases. Trimming removed 6 bases at V and 1 base at J, with 25 bases between. This CDR3 is built from 19 residues. The CDR3 is CASSRWRGALLLSYNEQFF. CDR3 in DNA: TGTGCCAGCAGCCGCTGGAGGGGGGCGCTCCTACTATCCTACAATGAGCAGTTCTTC.

This sequence joins TRBV2 and TRBJ1-2; no reliable D call. The CDR3 is 13 residues long. V was cut by 4 bases and J by 5 bases, with 11 bases left in between. Germline loops: CDR1 SNHLY, CDR2 FYNNEI. The CDR3 DNA follows: TGTGCCAGCAGTGGTATCGCCTCTTATGGCTACACCTTC. Translating gives CASSGIASYGYTF.

This clonotype was observed many times. The CDR3 region is CASKAGGLTDTQYF. DNA of the CDR3: TGTGCCAGTAAGGCGGGGGGCCTCACAGATACGCAGTATTTT. The chain combines TRBV9 with TRBJ2-3; 8 bases agree with TRBD2. Germline trimming cut 8 bases from V and 2 bases from J; bases unmatched to any gene: 7. CDR1 is SGDLS, CDR2 YYNGEE, per germline. This CDR3 comprises 14 residues.

The V call is TRBV24-1, the J call TRBJ2-1; 7 nucleotides line up with TRBD1. This CDR3 spans 16 amino acids. J lost 5 bases, V lost 0 bases, and 6 bases had no gene match. Germline V gene sequence: CDR1 KGHDR, CDR2 SFDVKD. CDR3 bases: TGTGCCACCAGTGATTTGGGGACAGAAAACAACAATGAGCAGTTCTTC. Its protein product is CATSDLGTENNNEQFF.

This sequence joins TRBV2 and TRBJ1-2, with 7 bases fitting TRBD1. The CDR3 contains 13 residues. CDR1 and CDR2 (germline): SNHLY, FYNNEI. J was trimmed by 4 bases and V by 6 bases; bases with no gene match: 5. The CDR3 reads CASRTGQVYGYTF. The CDR3 bases are TGTGCCAGCAGAACCGGACAGGTCTATGGCTACACCTTC.

This clonotype was observed at least ten times. The J gene is TRBJ1-1, the V gene TRBV18; TRBD1 is a possible D gene (6 bases). This CDR3 has 16 residues. CDR1 is KGHSH and CDR2 is LQKENI in the germline V gene. The V end was cut by 4 bases, the J end by 6 bases, with 21 bases between. Here the CDR3 reads CASSQNRVLYGAEAFF. The CDR3 DNA sequence: TGTGCCAGCTCACAAAACAGGGTTTTATATGGCGCTGAAGCTTTCTTT.

This clonotype has ten or more counts. The chain joins TRBV30 to TRBJ2-2, with a tentative D call TRBD1 (5 bases). The CDR3 totals 13 residues. Looked up from germline, CDR1 is GTSNPN and CDR2 is SVGIG (reference sequence). In DNA form, the CDR3 reads TGTGTCTGCTCCACAGGGAACACCGGGGAGCTGTTTTTT. Its translation is CVCSTGNTGELFF.

This clonotype turned up a few times. This chain joins TRBV20-1 and TRBJ2-3; TRBD1 agrees at 7 bases. CDR3 size: 15 residues. In germline, CDR1 is DFQATT, CDR2 SNEGSKA (reference sequence). V lost 6 bases, J lost 2 bases, and 11 bases stayed unmatched. The CDR3 sequence is CSASDKGAFTDTQYF. The DNA for the CDR3 is TGCAGTGCATCGGACAAGGGGGCCTTCACAGATACGCAGTATTTT.

This clonotype has at least ten counts. This chain links TRBV7-9 with TRBJ2-5, with 8 bases aligning to TRBD2. V gave up 5 bases and J gave up 7 bases; unmatched junction bases: 6. The V gene's germline CDR1 is SEHNR and CDR2 FQNEAQ (reference sequence). This CDR3 has 13 residues. The CDR3 DNA sequence: TGTGCCAGCAGCCAGGACCGGGGGGGGACCCAGTACTTC. This gives the protein CASSQDRGGTQYF.

V usage is TRBV18 and J usage is TRBJ2-7; 8 bases match TRBD1. The CDR3 totals 14 residues. The V segment lost 4 bases and the J segment 2 bases; nucleotides outside the gene matches: 4. The germline gives CDR1 KGHSH, CDR2 LQKENI. CDR3 sequence: CASSHGQGPYEQYV. In DNA, the CDR3 is TGTGCCAGCTCACATGGACAGGGCCCCTACGAGCAGTACGTC.

There are many counts of this clonotype. V is TRBV4-1 and J is TRBJ1-5; tentative D call: TRBD1 (6 bases). Germline V gene sequence: CDR1 MGHRA, CDR2 YSYEKL. CDR3 length: 17 residues. V lost 0 bases and J lost 2, with 14 bases in between. The CDR3 loop reads CASSQDSPGGGNQPQHF. CDR3 DNA sequence: TGCGCCAGCAGCCAAGACAGTCCCGGGGGCGGCAATCAGCCCCAGCATTTT.

Many counts were recorded for this clonotype. This chain connects TRBV7-2 to TRBJ2-5; D gene unclear. There are 14 residues in the CDR3. The V gene lost 1 base and the J gene lost 5 bases, with 11 bases spanning the gap. The germline V gene encodes CDR1 SGHTA and CDR2 FQGNSA. CDR3 in amino acids: CASSLDPSTETQYF. The DNA of the CDR3 is TGTGCCAGCAGCTTAGACCCTAGTACGGAGACCCAGTACTTC.